This record concerns one T cell receptor (beta chain) sequence. Its antigen remains unknown. Germline V gene lookup returns CDR1 MNHEY and CDR2 SMNVEV (reference sequence). V lost 3 bases, J lost 2 bases, and 13 bases lay in between. This CDR3 region has 15 residues. The data were taken from a study of cytomegalovirus exposure and HLA in healthy donors. The study, taken as a whole, reports: Association of a missense DCLRE1C variant with TCR beta V- and J-gene trimming was reported in a later analysis. As was reported, the HLA-A and HLA-B alleles of most subjects were accurately predicted from TCR beta sequences.

60 Vbeta and 13 Jbeta primers were used in PCR. The data were produced by immunoSEQ multiplex PCR, yet TCRdb's version contains in-frame clones alone and is incomplete. In the table there are around 190,000 clones, around 81% of which are singletons. Sample: PBMCs. This rearrangement joins TRBV27 to TRBJ1-2; D perhaps matches TRBD1 (5 bases). The receptor was derived from a man aged 30-40 years in good health and CMV-seronegative. The CDR3 DNA is TGTGCCAGCAGTTTCGGGACCGGGGGGAACTATGGCTACACCTTC. Residues: CASSFGTGGNYGYTF.